Below, 6 T cell receptor beta chains from the same sample are listed, as sequenced in a study of cytomegalovirus exposure and HLA in healthy donors. The PCR had 60 Vbeta and 13 Jbeta primers. Here immunoSEQ multiplex PCR was the method, and the copy in TCRdb shows in-frame clones only, minus some. The table shows about 160,000 clones, with 70% to 90% occurring only once. The sample consisted of PBMCs. The receptor set was obtained from a man aged 18 to 30 in good health and CMV-seropositive.

The genes are TRBV7-2 and TRBJ2-2, with 8 bases matching TRBD2. The germline V gene has CDR1 SGHTA and CDR2 FQGNSA. The V segment lost 6 bases and the J segment 6 bases; nucleotides outside the gene matches: 15. The CDR3 runs 17 residues. For the CDR3, the DNA is TGTGCCAGCAGGGTCCAAGCGGGGGCCGGGTTGGCCGGGGAGCTGTTTTTT. This gives the protein CASRVQAGAGLAGELFF.

The rearrangement joins TRBV5-1 to TRBJ2-5; D is perhaps TRBD1 (5 bases). Trimming took 0 bases from V and 1 from J, leaving 7 bases between them. CDR1 is SGHRS, CDR2 YFSETQ, per germline. This CDR3 contains 14 residues. CDR3: CASSLGQPQETQYF. As DNA, the CDR3 is TGCGCCAGCAGCTTGGGACAGCCCCAAGAGACCCAGTACTTC.

The chain is built from TRBV4-3 and TRBJ2-3, with TRBD2 matching over 13 bases. The CDR3 sequence is 19 residues long. Germline lookup yields CDR1 LGHNA and CDR2 YSLEER. J lost 2 bases, V lost 4 bases, and 12 bases had no gene match. The CDR3 loop is CASSPRVGTSGTDTDTQYF. The CDR3 region has the DNA TGCGCCAGCAGCCCAAGGGTAGGGACTAGCGGGACAGACACAGATACGCAGTATTTT.

The rearrangement joins TRBV6-1 to TRBJ2-7, with a possible D match to TRBD1 (5 bases). CDR1 and CDR2 from the germline V gene are MNHNS and SASEGT. The ends were cut back, 8 bases at V and 0 bases at J, with 14 bases in the middle. CDR3 length: 14 amino acids. The CDR3 DNA reads TGTGCCAGCGAAAGGGGAAGCAACTCCTACGAGCAGTACTTC. This encodes CASERGSNSYEQYF.

This clone came up once. The V gene is TRBV6-4, the J gene TRBJ2-1, with D unclear. With 0 bases removed from V and 1 base from J, the gap between germline ends came to 10 bases. This CDR3 spans 16 amino acids. Germline CDR1 is MRHNA and CDR2 is SNTAGT. DNA for the CDR3: TGTGCCAGCAGTGACTCCCCTCTAGGATCCTACAATGAGCAGTTCTTC. This translates into CASSDSPLGSYNEQFF.

This clone was recorded once. The rearrangement joins TRBV5-4 to TRBJ2-2; 8 nucleotides agree with TRBD1. Germline CDR1 reads SGHNT; CDR2 reads YYREEE (reference sequence). The CDR3 consists of 15 residues. V dropped 1 base and J dropped 7; count of bases not matched to a gene: 6. The CDR3 protein is CASSLMTGVGGELFF. In DNA form, the CDR3 reads TGTGCCAGCAGCTTGATGACAGGGGTCGGCGGGGAGCTGTTTTTT.